The TCR beta chain under discussion was sequenced for a study of a mutant IDH1 vaccine in newly diagnosed glioma. Study-level points and caveats: Vaccine-induced immune responses occurred in under 95% of patients.

Note on this clone: Its antigen remains unidentified.

Time point indicated: week 35, safety follow-up. Every single dose of the vaccine, 300 ug of mutant IDH1 20-mer peptide, came with topical imiquimod. Sequencing used immunoSEQ multiplex PCR; TCRdb keeps in-frame clones, though not all of them. The profile shows about 29,000 clones, over 60% of them singletons. The receptor was isolated from a man aged 45-65 years with glioma. The sample in question was PBMCs, obtained from a glioma patient whose treatment included an IDH1 peptide vaccine.

The CDR3 here is CASSLLTVAVNTEAFF. As DNA, the CDR3 is TGCGCCAGCAGCTTGTTAACGGTGGCCGTGAACACTGAAGCTTTCTTT. This chain joins TRBV5-1 and TRBJ1-1; no clear D gene. V lost 1 base and J lost 0, with 13 bases in between. CDR3 length equals 16 residues. Germline V gene data show CDR1 as SGHRS and CDR2 as YFSETQ.